This T cell receptor (beta chain) is from a study of blood T cell repertoires in COVID-19. The overall study: The United States, Italy and Spain provided the acute and convalescent COVID-19 samples.

TCRdb's table, derived via immunoSEQ multiplex PCR, lists solely in-frame clones and lacks some. Of approximately 280,000 clones listed, approximately 86% are singletons. The TCR originated in a man aged 18 to 29 with active or convalescent COVID-19. Source material: peripheral blood.

CDR3 sequence (DNA): TGTGCCAGCTCACCAATGGCCTCCGCAGAGACCCAGTACTTC. Protein: CASSPMASAETQYF. The chain has TRBV18 and TRBJ2-5; D not certain. The CDR3 is 14 amino acids. V lost 2 bases to trimming and J lost 4 bases, with 11 bases between them. CDR1 and CDR2 (germline): KGHSH, LQKENI.